One and the same sample provided the 26 T cell receptor beta chains below, sequenced in a study of shared clonotypes between healthy human individuals. Some clones are missing from TCRdb's copy, which holds only in-frame ones; the method was immunoSEQ multiplex PCR. Of under 850,000 clones in the sample, 85% to 95% were seen once. CD45RO negativity and positive selection for CCR7 defined naive CD8 cells, a population that excluded terminally differentiated effector memory CD45RA+ cells. The material sequenced was naive CD8+ T cells sorted from blood. These receptors were taken from a man younger than 45 in good health.

This clone was detected only a few times. This chain uses TRBV7-9 with TRBJ2-7, with D hard to call. Trimming stripped 3 bases from V and 2 bases from J, with 8 bases between. In germline, CDR1 is SEHNR, CDR2 FQNEAQ (reference sequence). The CDR3 contains 13 residues. CDR3 loop: CASSFGRAYEQYF. The CDR3 region has the DNA TGTGCCAGCAGCTTTGGAAGGGCCTACGAGCAGTACTTC.

The J gene is TRBJ2-2, the V gene TRBV27; a weak D match, TRBD2 (5 bases). Germline V lookup: CDR1 MNHEY, CDR2 SMNVEV (reference sequence). The CDR3 consists of 13 residues. V lost 3 bases and J 5 bases, leaving 7 bases between the germline ends. The CDR3 here is CASSFRGTGELFF. The CDR3 DNA reads as TGTGCCAGCAGTTTTCGCGGGACCGGGGAGCTGTTTTTT.

The chain links TRBV11-2 to TRBJ1-3, with 7 bases fitting TRBD1. This CDR3 has 19 amino acids. Germline loops: CDR1 SGHAT, CDR2 FQNNGV. Losses at the gene ends were 4 bases for V and 4 bases for J; bases not matched to a gene: 19. This CDR3 reads CASSWKRRGTESKGNTIYF. DNA for the CDR3: TGTGCCAGCAGCTGGAAACGCCGAGGGACAGAATCGAAAGGAAACACCATATATTTT.

In DNA, the CDR3 is TGTGCCAGCAGCAAGGACACTACCGGGAGCCTTTTCCACGAGCAGTACTTC. This codes for CASSKDTTGSLFHEQYF. The V call is TRBV21-1, the J call TRBJ2-7; the table's D call, TRBD2, has no DNA check behind it. TRBV21-1 is tagged as a pseudogene. The CDR3 runs 17 residues.

About this clone: Other DNA sequences from this sample encode an identical CDR3 as well. The chain carries TRBV7-9 and TRBJ2-5; 7 bases align to TRBD2. This CDR3 comprises 13 residues. V gave up 5 bases and J gave up 2 bases; unmatched junction bases: 2. Germline V gives CDR1 SEHNR, CDR2 FQNEAQ (reference sequence). CDR3 in amino acids: CASSPRGQETQYF. The CDR3 region has the DNA TGTGCCAGCAGCCCGCGGGGGCAAGAGACCCAGTACTTC.

This sequence joins TRBV6-5 and TRBJ2-7; TRBD1 matches at 10 bases. CDR3 length equals 15 residues. V was clipped by 4 bases and J by 2 bases; unmatched bases: 5. Germline loops: CDR1 MNHEY, CDR2 SVGAGI. The CDR3 region is CASSLGTGDTYEQYF. The DNA for the CDR3 is TGTGCCAGCAGTTTAGGGACAGGGGACACCTACGAGCAGTACTTC.

This clone has just a few counts. The rearrangement links TRBV10-1 to TRBJ2-7, with TRBD2 matching 10 bases. Germline values: CDR1 WNHNN, CDR2 SYGVQD (reference sequence). V was pared by 5 bases and J by 3 bases, with 10 bases of the junction left unmatched. The CDR3 runs to 16 residues. CDR3 DNA sequence: TGCGCCAGCAGTACTAGCGGGAAGGCGGTCTTCTACGAGCAGTACTTC. This translates into CASSTSGKAVFYEQYF.

The chain combines TRBV7-6 with TRBJ2-1, with 13 bases identical to TRBD2. The germline V gene has CDR1 SGHVS and CDR2 FNYEAQ. The CDR3 contains 19 residues. The J segment lost 7 bases and the V segment lost 1 base, leaving 13 bases of the junction unmatched. The CDR3: CASSLERTSGSLAGNEQFF. DNA for the CDR3: TGTGCCAGCAGCTTAGAGAGGACTAGCGGGAGCCTAGCAGGGAATGAGCAGTTCTTC.

The chain couples TRBV27 to TRBJ1-5; D remains ambiguous. Looked up from germline, CDR1 is MNHEY and CDR2 is SMNVEV (reference sequence). The V gene lost 3 bases and the J gene lost 1 base, with 13 bases spanning the gap. The CDR3 consists of 16 residues. In nucleotides, the CDR3 is TGTGCCAGCAGTTTTTGGGCCCCTGGGAGCAATCAGCCCCAGCATTTT. Translation gives CASSFWAPGSNQPQHF.

The chain combines TRBV7-2 with TRBJ2-2; 10 nucleotides align to TRBD2. V trimming: 2 bases; J trimming: 0 bases; junction bases outside the gene matches: 9. The CDR3 is 19 amino acids. Germline CDR1 SGHTA, CDR2 FQGNSA. CDR3 bases: TGTGCCAGCAGCTTAAGTCGTCTAGCGGGAGTTGCGAACACCGGGGAGCTGTTTTTT. The encoded protein is CASSLSRLAGVANTGELFF. Filled out from reference TRBV7-2 and TRBJ2-2, the complete variable domain reads GAGVSQSPSNKVTEKGKDVELRCDPISGHTALYWYRQSLGQGLEFLIYFQGNSAPDKSGLPSDRFSAERTGGSVSTLTIQRTQQEDSAVYLCASSLSRLAGVANTGELFFGEGSRLTVL.

J is TRBJ2-7 and V is TRBV27; D is unclear. The CDR3 loop spans 12 amino acids. V was pared by 6 bases and J by 4 bases, with 10 bases between. Germline values: CDR1 MNHEY, CDR2 SMNVEV (reference sequence). Here the CDR3 reads CASRTIGYEQYF. DNA for the CDR3: TGTGCCAGCAGAACCATAGGATACGAGCAGTACTTC.

The rearrangement uses TRBV4-1 and TRBJ2-1; no reliable D call. In germline, CDR1 is MGHRA, CDR2 YSYEKL. V was cut by 1 base and J by 9 bases, with 10 bases left in between. The CDR3 consists of 13 residues. This CDR3 reads CASSQVGAPEQFF. CDR3 sequence (DNA): TGCGCCAGCAGCCAAGTAGGAGCCCCTGAGCAGTTCTTC.

The chain carries TRBV9 and TRBJ2-1, with TRBD1 matching over 9 bases. The CDR3 covers 16 residues. Germline values: CDR1 SGDLS, CDR2 YYNGEE. Unmatched junction bases numbered 9, after V lost 0 bases and J lost 8 bases. CDR3 nucleotides: TGTGCCAGCAGCGTAGCTCCTTCGGACAGGGGCGATGAGCAGTTCTTC. Translating gives CASSVAPSDRGDEQFF.

The rearrangement links TRBV6-1 to TRBJ2-1; 7 nucleotides agree with TRBD2. The CDR3 sequence is 15 residues long. Germline-derived CDR1 and CDR2 are MNHNS and SASEGT. J gave up 0 bases and V 5 bases, and 4 bases lay outside the gene matches. The DNA for the CDR3 is TGTGCCAGCAGTCTAAGGACTAGCTCCTACAATGAGCAGTTCTTC. This codes for CASSLRTSSYNEQFF.

V usage is TRBV4-1 and J usage is TRBJ2-7; 12 bases line up with TRBD2. CDR1 and CDR2 (germline): MGHRA, YSYEKL. V shed 8 bases, J shed 3 bases, and the junction held 8 bases outside the gene matches. This CDR3 has 15 amino acids. The CDR3 spells CASSVGTSGFYEQYF. CDR3 in DNA: TGCGCCAGCTCGGTTGGGACTAGCGGGTTCTACGAGCAGTACTTC.

The gene calls are TRBV29-1 and TRBJ1-1; weak D call: TRBD1 (6 bases). V lost 4 bases, J lost 4 bases, and 19 bases lay in between. The CDR3 is 15 amino acids. The germline CDR1 and CDR2 sequences are SQVTM and ANQGSEA. DNA of the CDR3: TGCAGCGTTGTGGGCAGGGGCGCGACCGGCACTGAAGCTTTCTTT. It translates to CSVVGRGATGTEAFF. Full variable domain (missing parts from reference TRBV29-1 and TRBJ1-1): SAVISQKPSRDICQRGTSLTIQCQVDSQVTMMFWYRQQPGQSLTLIATANQGSEATYESGFVIDKFPISRPNLTFSTLTVSNMSPEDSSIYLCSVVGRGATGTEAFFGQGTRLTVV.

The CDR3 region has the DNA TGTGCCGTGGCGCAGAGCTCCTACAATGAGCAGTTCTTC. Its protein is CAVAQSSYNEQFF. The chain carries TRBV2 and TRBJ2-1; D is unclear. The CDR3 extends over 13 amino acids. V lost 11 bases and J lost 0, with 11 bases in between. Germline V CDR1 and CDR2: SNHLY, FYNNEI.

V and J are TRBV9 and TRBJ2-1; TRBD2 might be the D (6 bases). The germline V gene has CDR1 SGDLS and CDR2 YYNGEE. Trimming shortened V by 0 bases and J by 5 bases, and 12 bases separated the two germline ends. This CDR3 comprises 15 residues. The CDR3 here is CASSVGTGLHNEQFF. The CDR3 bases are TGTGCCAGCAGCGTAGGTACGGGACTCCACAATGAGCAGTTCTTC.

This clone was counted only a few times. J is TRBJ2-7 and V is TRBV7-9; D uncertain. The CDR3 length is 14 residues. CDR1 SEHNR and CDR2 FQNEAQ come from the germline V gene (reference sequence). The V and J ends lost 3 bases and 9 bases respectively, with 18 bases between them. CDR3: CASSFGSSAPGQYF. The CDR3 coding sequence is TGTGCCAGCAGCTTCGGCAGTTCAGCCCCGGGGCAGTACTTC.

CDR3 loop: CASSEDRTLEQYF. CDR3 DNA: TGTGCCAGCAGTGAAGACCGTACCCTGGAGCAGTACTTC. The chain joins TRBV6-1 to TRBJ2-7; D is undetermined. The CDR3 is 13 residues long. Germline lookup yields CDR1 MNHNS and CDR2 SASEGT. V was cut by 1 base and J by 7 bases, with 11 bases left in between.

The chain uses TRBV29-1 and TRBJ2-1; D uncertain. CDR1 and CDR2 (germline): SQVTM, ANQGSEA. The V gene lost 5 bases and the J gene lost 6 bases, with 11 bases spanning the gap. This CDR3 spans 12 amino acids. The DNA for the CDR3 is TGCAGCGTTCAGGAGAACAGCAATGAGCAGTTCTTC. Translating gives CSVQENSNEQFF.

This clone was recorded at least ten times. This rearrangement joins TRBV7-3 to TRBJ2-7; the D is unclear. Per the germline V gene, CDR1 is SGHTA and CDR2 is FQGTGA. V gave up 5 bases and J gave up 7 bases, with 15 bases separating them. The CDR3 sequence is 13 residues long. DNA of the CDR3: TGTGCCAGCAGCCCAACACCCCCCGGGGAGCAGTACTTC. Translated, it gives CASSPTPPGEQYF.

The V call is TRBV9, the J call TRBJ2-2, with a possible D match to TRBD2 (5 bases). The V end lost 3 bases, the J end lost 7 bases, and 16 bases lay between the germline ends. Germline values: CDR1 SGDLS, CDR2 YYNGEE. The CDR3 contains 15 residues. The CDR3 nucleotides are TGTGCCAGCAGCGCAGAGGGTTCGGAGAGCGGGGAGCTGTTTTTT. Its translation is CASSAEGSESGELFF. Full variable domain (rest looked up from reference TRBV9 and TRBJ2-2): DSGVTQTPKHLITATGQRVTLRCSPRSGDLSVYWYQQSLDQGLQFLIQYYNGEERAKGNILERFSAQQFPDLHSELNLSSLELGDSALYFCASSAEGSESGELFFGEGSRLTVL.

The chain has TRBV5-5 and TRBJ2-1; D is ambiguous. The CDR3 consists of 16 residues. The V gene lost 0 bases and the J gene lost 4 bases, with 14 bases spanning the gap. Germline assignment: CDR1 SGHKS and CDR2 YYEKEE (reference sequence). The CDR3 spells CASSLGRAEKYNEQFF. The CDR3 DNA follows: TGTGCCAGCAGCTTGGGCCGGGCGGAGAAATACAATGAGCAGTTCTTC.

J is TRBJ2-7 and V is TRBV6-1, with 8 positions matching TRBD1. This CDR3 has 16 residues. V dropped 4 bases and J dropped 4; count of bases not matched to a gene: 12. The germline CDR1 and CDR2 sequences are MNHNS and SASEGT. In DNA form, the CDR3 reads TGTGCCAGCAGTGTTTACGGGACAGGACGACAATACGAGCAGTACTTC. Translated, it gives CASSVYGTGRQYEQYF.

The rearrangement uses TRBV2 and TRBJ2-5; D may be TRBD2 (6 bases). Trimming stripped 7 bases from V and 3 bases from J, with 12 bases between. The germline CDR1 and CDR2 sequences are SNHLY and FYNNEI. The CDR3 has 13 amino acids. For the CDR3, the DNA is TGTGCCAGCAAGCTCCGGGGGAAAGAGACCCAGTACTTC. It yields the protein CASKLRGKETQYF.